Shown below are 21 T cell receptor beta chains from a single sample sequenced in a study of T cell responses to AZD1222 COVID-19 vaccine. Produced via immunoSEQ multiplex PCR; TCRdb's table is partial and in-frame only. The sample includes about 190,000 clones, roughly 93% of them seen just once. The sample in question was peripheral blood, obtained on day 0 of AZD1222 vaccination. The receptors shown here come from an adult in good health.

DNA of the CDR3: TGTGCCAGTAGTATCTCGGACAGGGCCCCCTACGAGCAGTACTTC. Its protein is CASSISDRAPYEQYF. This sequence joins TRBV19 and TRBJ2-7, with 8 bases identical to TRBD1. Per the germline V gene, CDR1 is LNHDA and CDR2 is SQIVND (reference sequence). The J segment lost 2 bases and the V segment lost 3 bases, leaving 6 bases of the junction unmatched. There are 15 residues in the CDR3.

CDR3: CASGAAAASTDTQYF. The CDR3 DNA sequence: TGTGCCAGCGGTGCAGCAGCCGCTAGCACAGATACGCAGTATTTT. The chain has TRBV28 and TRBJ2-3; D is undetermined. CDR1 MDHEN and CDR2 SYDVKM come from the germline V gene. This CDR3 spans 15 amino acids. V was pared by 8 bases and J by 0 bases, with 15 bases between. Full variable domain (remainder filled in from reference TRBV28 and TRBJ2-3): DVKVTQSSRYLVKRTGEKVFLECVQDMDHENMFWYRQDPGLGLRLIYFSYDVKMKEKGDIPEGYSVSREKKERFSLILESASTNQTSMYLCASGAAAASTDTQYFGPGTRLTVL.

The sample holds many counts of this clone. This chain links TRBV7-2 with TRBJ1-1, with a tentative D call TRBD1 (5 bases). The V end lost 10 bases, the J end lost 7 bases, and 16 bases lay between the germline ends. Germline V CDR1 and CDR2: SGHTA, FQGNSA. This CDR3 contains 12 residues. CDR3 protein: CAIRGGGYEAFF. In DNA form, the CDR3 reads TGTGCCATACGGGGGGGAGGATATGAAGCTTTCTTT.

V and J are TRBV12-3 or TRBV12-4 and TRBJ1-1; a possible D gene is TRBD1 (6 bases). This CDR3 has 11 amino acids. V lost 6 bases to trimming and J lost 6 bases, with 8 bases between them. For the CDR3, the DNA is TGTGCCAGCAGCAGGGGTGCTGAAGCTTTCTTT. Protein sequence: CASSRGAEAFF.

This sequence joins TRBV27 and TRBJ2-7, with D possibly being TRBD1 (6 bases). The V gene lost 6 bases and the J gene lost 6 bases, with 12 bases spanning the gap. This CDR3 is built from 12 residues. CDR1 MNHEY and CDR2 SMNVEV come from the germline V gene (reference sequence). Here the CDR3 reads CASSPTGFEQYF. The CDR3 nucleotides are TGTGCCAGCAGCCCAACAGGGTTCGAGCAGTACTTC.

The rearrangement links TRBV9 to TRBJ2-7; 14 bases line up with TRBD2. Germline values: CDR1 SGDLS, CDR2 YYNGEE. The length of the CDR3 is 18 residues. The V and J ends lost 0 bases and 6 bases, in that order; junction bases with no gene match: 11. CDR3 coding DNA: TGTGCCAGCAGCGTAGGGGGACTAGCGGGAGCCCCCGGGGGCGAGCAGTACTTC. Protein: CASSVGGLAGAPGGEQYF.

The rearrangement uses TRBV23-1 and TRBJ2-1; D is uncertain. TRBV23-1 is an open reading frame whose function is uncertain. CDR3 length equals 17 residues. V lost 0 bases and J lost 0, with 12 bases in between. CDR3: CASSQSSSRNSYNEQFF. Here the CDR3 DNA reads TGCGCCAGCAGTCAATCGAGTAGCCGAAACTCCTACAATGAGCAGTTCTTC.

The table lists this clone with a few counts. V is TRBV7-2 and J is TRBJ1-6; a weak D match, TRBD1 (5 bases). With 5 bases removed from V and 7 bases from J, the gap between germline ends came to 18 bases. Germline V lookup: CDR1 SGHTA, CDR2 FQGNSA. The length of the CDR3 is 16 residues. CDR3 sequence reads: CASSQAARGGNSPLHF. The CDR3 coding sequence is TGTGCCAGCAGCCAGGCGGCGCGGGGCGGCAATTCACCCCTCCACTTT.

This sequence joins TRBV4-1 and TRBJ1-2; D remains unclear. The CDR3 has 18 residues. The germline CDR1 and CDR2 sequences are MGHRA and YSYEKL. The V gene lost 0 bases and the J gene lost 2 bases, with 19 bases spanning the gap. The CDR3 nucleotides read TGCGCCAGCAGCCAAGACAGCGGGAGTTGGGGTCTGAACTATGGCTACACCTTC. Encoded protein: CASSQDSGSWGLNYGYTF.

This sequence joins TRBV7-9 and TRBJ2-2; 12 bases match TRBD2. In germline, CDR1 is SEHNR, CDR2 FQNEAQ (reference sequence). CDR3 length: 16 residues. V was clipped by 4 bases and J by 3 bases; unmatched bases: 3. CDR3 amino acids: CASSSRTSGDTGELFF. The CDR3 DNA sequence: TGTGCCAGCAGCTCCAGGACTAGCGGGGACACCGGGGAGCTGTTTTTT.

The gene calls are TRBV5-4 and TRBJ2-2, with 9 bases lining up with TRBD2. V lost 0 bases and J lost 4; bases outside the gene matches: 7. Germline lookup yields CDR1 SGHNT and CDR2 YYREEE (reference sequence). The CDR3 is made up of 17 amino acids. CDR3 sequence (DNA): TGTGCCAGCAGCTTGGCCGGTAGCGGGAGCGTCACCGGGGAGCTGTTTTTT. Amino acids: CASSLAGSGSVTGELFF.

The DNA of the CDR3 is TGTGCCAGCAGTTACTCGATCCGGGAGGGGGATGAAAAACTGTTTTTT. It yields the protein CASSYSIREGDEKLFF. The chain recombines TRBV6-5 with TRBJ1-4, with a tentative D call TRBD1 (6 bases). The CDR3 is made up of 16 amino acids. The germline V and J ends were trimmed by 0 bases and 6 bases, with 14 bases remaining between them. Germline lookup yields CDR1 MNHEY and CDR2 SVGAGI.

The J gene is TRBJ1-5, the V gene TRBV6-2 or TRBV6-3; D perhaps matches TRBD1 (6 bases). Germline-derived CDR1 and CDR2 are MNHEY and SVGEGT. With 6 bases removed from V and 9 bases from J, the gap between germline ends came to 21 bases. This CDR3 has 15 residues. The CDR3 DNA follows: TGTGCCAGCAGCCACATACAGGGAGGCCACGGGCCCCAGCATTTT. Translation gives CASSHIQGGHGPQHF.

Here the CDR3 DNA reads TGTGCCAGAAGCTTGGGCGATAAACAGGGGGCGAAAGGCTACACCTTC. It is translated as CARSLGDKQGAKGYTF. The V gene is TRBV5-3, the J gene TRBJ1-2; the match to TRBD1 covers 9 bases. TRBV5-3 is labeled an ORF, and its function is uncertain. This CDR3 region has 16 residues. V lost 0 bases to trimming and J lost 8 bases; unmatched junction nucleotides: 11.

J is TRBJ2-1 and V is TRBV10-3; D might be TRBD1 or TRBD2, each matching 5 bases. Trimming pared 5 bases from V and 4 bases from J, leaving 12 bases between. Germline CDR1 ENHRY, CDR2 SYGVKD. The CDR3 covers 14 residues. CDR3 bases: TGTGCCATCAGTTCCGGGACCAATTACAATGAGCAGTTCTTC. Its translation: CAISSGTNYNEQFF.

This chain joins TRBV5-1 and TRBJ2-5; no definite D call. Looked up from germline, CDR1 is SGHRS and CDR2 is YFSETQ. The CDR3 totals 16 residues. V was trimmed by 0 bases and J by 1 base, leaving 13 bases between them. CDR3 sequence (DNA): TGCGCCAGCAGCTTGGGGAGAAGTGAGCCCCAAGAGACCCAGTACTTC. It yields the protein CASSLGRSEPQETQYF. Full variable domain (rest looked up from reference TRBV5-1 and TRBJ2-5): KAGVTQTPRYLIKTRGQQVTLSCSPISGHRSVSWYQQTPGQGLQFLFEYFSETQRNKGNFPGRFSGRQFSNSRSEMNVSTLELGDSALYLCASSLGRSEPQETQYFGPGTRLLVL.

The rearrangement joins TRBV2 to TRBJ1-1; D not certain. Germline V gives CDR1 SNHLY, CDR2 FYNNEI. The CDR3 consists of 15 residues. V was cut by 8 bases and J by 3 bases, with 19 bases left in between. This chain's CDR3 is CASRRSDPMYTEAFF. In nucleotides, the CDR3 is TGTGCCAGCCGGAGGTCAGACCCGATGTACACTGAAGCTTTCTTT.

This chain connects TRBV21-1 to TRBJ1-5; no DNA check was done on the table's D call, TRBD1. TRBV21-1 is a pseudogene. The CDR3 contains 16 residues. The DNA of the CDR3 is TGTGCCAGCAGCAAATGGGGCAGGGGGGTCAATCAGCCCCAGCATTTT. It specifies CASSKWGRGVNQPQHF.

The chain carries TRBV7-6 and TRBJ2-1; the match to TRBD1 covers 10 bases. V lost 1 base to trimming and J lost 6 bases; unmatched junction nucleotides: 3. This CDR3 has 15 residues. Germline lookup yields CDR1 SGHVS and CDR2 FNYEAQ. This chain's CDR3 is CASSLGTGGLNEQFF. As DNA, the CDR3 is TGTGCCAGCAGCTTAGGGACAGGGGGTCTCAATGAGCAGTTCTTC.

CDR3 residues: CASSKFDGPEDSGNTIYF. DNA of the CDR3: TGTGCCAGCAGCAAGTTTGACGGTCCCGAAGACTCTGGAAACACCATATATTTT. The chain couples TRBV21-1 to TRBJ1-3. TRBV21-1 is assigned pseudogene status. This CDR3 has 18 residues.

The chain is built from TRBV5-1 and TRBJ2-3; no reliable D call. CDR1 is SGHRS, CDR2 YFSETQ, per germline. Between the trimmed V and J ends, which lost 3 bases and 3 bases, there was a span of 20 bases. The CDR3 runs 17 residues. CDR3 coding DNA: TGCGCCAGCAGCTCCCTAGGACCCAACAGAGAGACAGATACGCAGTATTTT. Translating gives CASSSLGPNRETDTQYF. The whole variable domain, remainder taken from reference TRBV5-1 and TRBJ2-3, is KAGVTQTPRYLIKTRGQQVTLSCSPISGHRSVSWYQQTPGQGLQFLFEYFSETQRNKGNFPGRFSGRQFSNSRSEMNVSTLELGDSALYLCASSSLGPNRETDTQYFGPGTRLTVL.